This T cell receptor beta chain was identified during a study of tumor-infiltrating lymphocytes in primary liver carcinoma. Researchers drew blood RNA from unsorted whole blood and extracted germline DNA as well. V lost 7 bases to trimming and J lost 8 bases, with 21 bases between them. The germline V gene encodes CDR1 MNHNS and CDR2 SASEGT. This CDR3 spans 15 amino acids. Study-level findings and limits: Lesser overlap characterized tumor-adjacent and tumor-blood pairs relative to tumor region pairs.

A note on this clonotype: Its cognate antigen is unknown.

Starting material of about 480 ng total RNA yielded TCR beta cDNA via a constant-region primer. Each TCR beta library was derived from three nested multiplex PCR rounds that employed slightly modified ARM-PCR. A C-beta reverse primer was combined with TRBV1-TRBV30 forward primers in the first two PCR rounds, and each round had 10 cycles. From the multiplex PCR reads, TCRdb called clonotypes with MiXCR, one entry per CDR3 protein. Among hundreds of thousands of distinct CDR3 sequences listed, 58% were seen once. The sequence was collected from a woman aged 25 to 39 with primary liver carcinoma and hepatitis B virus infection. Sequencing was carried out using peripheral blood. This chain links TRBV6-1 with TRBJ2-1, with D possibly TRBD2 on 5 matching bases. DNA of the CDR3: TGTGCCAGCACTCCCTTAGGAGGTGGTTGGTATGAGCAGTTCTTC. Protein: CASTPLGGGWYEQFF.